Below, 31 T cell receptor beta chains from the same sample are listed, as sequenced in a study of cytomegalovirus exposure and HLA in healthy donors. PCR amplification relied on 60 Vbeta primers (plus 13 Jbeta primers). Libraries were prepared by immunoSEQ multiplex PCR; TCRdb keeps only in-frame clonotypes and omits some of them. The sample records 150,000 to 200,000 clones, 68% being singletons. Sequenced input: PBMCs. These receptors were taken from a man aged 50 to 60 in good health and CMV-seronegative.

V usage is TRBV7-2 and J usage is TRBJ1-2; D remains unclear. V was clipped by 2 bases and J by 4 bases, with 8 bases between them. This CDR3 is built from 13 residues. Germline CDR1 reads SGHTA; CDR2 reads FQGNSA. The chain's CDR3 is CASSLREFYGYTF. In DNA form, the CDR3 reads TGTGCCAGCAGCTTAAGGGAGTTCTATGGCTACACCTTC.

The CDR3 region is CASSLEAATGVLNTEAFF. DNA for the CDR3: TGCGCCAGCAGCCTCGAGGCGGCCACAGGGGTCTTGAACACTGAAGCTTTCTTT. This rearrangement joins TRBV4-1 to TRBJ1-1; 7 bases agree with TRBD1. The V gene end was trimmed by 4 bases and the J gene end by 0 bases; junction bases not matched to a gene: 14. CDR3 length: 18 amino acids. Germline-derived CDR1 and CDR2 are MGHRA and YSYEKL.

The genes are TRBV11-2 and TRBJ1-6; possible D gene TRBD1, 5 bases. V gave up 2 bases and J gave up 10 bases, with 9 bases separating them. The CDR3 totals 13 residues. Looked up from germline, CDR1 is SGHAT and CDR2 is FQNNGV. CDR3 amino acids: CASSLITGSPLHF. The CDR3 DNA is TGTGCCAGCAGCTTAATTACAGGCTCACCCCTCCACTTT.

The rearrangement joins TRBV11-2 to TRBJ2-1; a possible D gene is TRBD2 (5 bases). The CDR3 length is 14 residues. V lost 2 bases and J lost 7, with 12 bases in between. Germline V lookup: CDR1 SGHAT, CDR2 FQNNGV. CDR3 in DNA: TGTGCCAGCAGCTTAATGTCGGGAAGTAATGAGCAGTTCTTC. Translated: CASSLMSGSNEQFF. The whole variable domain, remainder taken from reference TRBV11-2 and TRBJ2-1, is EAGVAQSPRYKIIEKRQSVAFWCNPISGHATLYWYQQILGQGPKLLIQFQNNGVVDDSQLPKDRFSAERLKGVDSTLKIQPAKLEDSAVYLCASSLMSGSNEQFFGPGTRLTVL.

CDR3 protein: CASSQDRLGASGNTIYF. CDR3 coding DNA: TGTGCCAGCAGCCAAGATCGTTTGGGGGCCTCTGGAAACACCATATATTTT. The rearrangement links TRBV4-2 to TRBJ1-3, with D perhaps matching TRBD1 (6 bases). The CDR3 spans 17 residues. From germline, CDR1 is LGHNA and CDR2 YNFKEQ. Between the trimmed V and J ends, which lost 0 bases and 0 bases, there was a span of 12 bases.

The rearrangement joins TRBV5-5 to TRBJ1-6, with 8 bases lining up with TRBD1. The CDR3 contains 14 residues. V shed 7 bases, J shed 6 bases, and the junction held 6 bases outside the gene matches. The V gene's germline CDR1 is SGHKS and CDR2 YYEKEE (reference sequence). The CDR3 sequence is CASHWGQANSPLHF. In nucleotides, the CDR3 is TGTGCCAGCCACTGGGGACAGGCTAATTCACCCCTCCACTTT. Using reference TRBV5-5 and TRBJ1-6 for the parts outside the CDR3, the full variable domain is DAGVTQSPTHLIKTRGQQVTLRCSPISGHKSVSWYQQVLGQGPQFIFQYYEKEERGRGNFPDRFSARQFPNYSSELNVNALLLGDSALYLCASHWGQANSPLHFGNGTRLTVT.

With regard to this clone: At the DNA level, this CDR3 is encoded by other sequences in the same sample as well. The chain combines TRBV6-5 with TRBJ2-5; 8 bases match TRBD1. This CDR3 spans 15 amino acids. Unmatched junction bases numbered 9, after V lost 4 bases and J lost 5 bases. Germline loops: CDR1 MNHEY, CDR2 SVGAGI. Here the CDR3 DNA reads TGTGCCAGCAGTTCGCGACAGGGGCGACAGGAGACCCAGTACTTC. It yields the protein CASSSRQGRQETQYF.

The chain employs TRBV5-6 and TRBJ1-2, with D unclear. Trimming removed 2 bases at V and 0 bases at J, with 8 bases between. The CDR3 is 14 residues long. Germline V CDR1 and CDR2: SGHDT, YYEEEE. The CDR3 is CASSFEGANYGYTF. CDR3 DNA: TGTGCCAGCAGCTTTGAGGGTGCTAACTATGGCTACACCTTC. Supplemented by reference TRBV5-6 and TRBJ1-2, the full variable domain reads DAGVTQSPTHLIKTRGQQVTLRCSPKSGHDTVSWYQQALGQGPQFIFQYYEEEERQRGNFPDRFSGHQFPNYSSELNVNALLLGDSALYLCASSFEGANYGYTFGSGTRLTVV.

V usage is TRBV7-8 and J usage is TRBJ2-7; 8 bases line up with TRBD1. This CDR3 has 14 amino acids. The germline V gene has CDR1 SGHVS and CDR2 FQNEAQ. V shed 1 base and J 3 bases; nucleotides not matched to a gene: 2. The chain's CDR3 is CASSLGGQVYEQYF. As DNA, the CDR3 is TGTGCCAGCAGCTTAGGGGGACAGGTCTACGAGCAGTACTTC. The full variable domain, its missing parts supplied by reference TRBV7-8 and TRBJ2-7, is GAGVSQSPRYKVAKRGQDVALRCDPISGHVSLFWYQQALGQGPEFLTYFQNEAQLDKSGLPSDRFFAERPEGSVSTLKIQRTQQEDSAVYLCASSLGGQVYEQYFGPGTRLTVT.

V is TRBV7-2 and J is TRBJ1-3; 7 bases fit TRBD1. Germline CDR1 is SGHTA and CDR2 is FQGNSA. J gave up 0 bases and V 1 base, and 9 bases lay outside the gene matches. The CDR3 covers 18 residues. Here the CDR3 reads CASSLGRQGLNSGNTIYF. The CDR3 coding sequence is TGTGCCAGCAGCTTAGGACGACAGGGTCTTAACTCTGGAAACACCATATATTTT.

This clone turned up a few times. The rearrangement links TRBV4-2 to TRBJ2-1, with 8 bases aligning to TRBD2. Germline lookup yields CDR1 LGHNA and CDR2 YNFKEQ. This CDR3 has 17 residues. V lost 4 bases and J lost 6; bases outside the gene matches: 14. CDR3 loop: CASSPSFGQRGTNEQFF. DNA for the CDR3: TGTGCCAGCAGCCCTTCGTTTGGACAGCGGGGGACCAATGAGCAGTTCTTC.

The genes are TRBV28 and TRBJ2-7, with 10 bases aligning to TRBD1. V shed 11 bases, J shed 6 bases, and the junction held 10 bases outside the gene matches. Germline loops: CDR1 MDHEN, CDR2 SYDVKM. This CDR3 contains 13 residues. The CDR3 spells CAGNRDRGAEQYF. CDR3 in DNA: TGTGCCGGTAACCGGGACAGGGGAGCCGAGCAGTACTTC.

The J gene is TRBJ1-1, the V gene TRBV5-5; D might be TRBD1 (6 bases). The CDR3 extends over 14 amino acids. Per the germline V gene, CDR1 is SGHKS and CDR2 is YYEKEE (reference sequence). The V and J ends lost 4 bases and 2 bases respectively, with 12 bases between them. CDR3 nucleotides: TGTGCCAGCAGCACGGACAGTCTAAACACTGAAGCTTTCTTT. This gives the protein CASSTDSLNTEAFF. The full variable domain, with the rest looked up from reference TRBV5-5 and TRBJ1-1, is DAGVTQSPTHLIKTRGQQVTLRCSPISGHKSVSWYQQVLGQGPQFIFQYYEKEERGRGNFPDRFSARQFPNYSSELNVNALLLGDSALYLCASSTDSLNTEAFFGQGTRLTVV.

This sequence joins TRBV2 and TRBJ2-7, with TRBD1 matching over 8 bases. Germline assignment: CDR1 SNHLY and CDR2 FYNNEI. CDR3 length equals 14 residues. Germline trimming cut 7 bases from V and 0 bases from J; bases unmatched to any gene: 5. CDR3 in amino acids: CASIGTGNSYEQYF. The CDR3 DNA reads TGTGCCAGCATCGGGACAGGCAACTCCTACGAGCAGTACTTC.

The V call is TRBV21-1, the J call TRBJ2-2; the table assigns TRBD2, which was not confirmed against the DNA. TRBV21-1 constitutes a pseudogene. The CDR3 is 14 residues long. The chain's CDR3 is CASSRTKISGELFF. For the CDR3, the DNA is TGTGCCAGCAGCAGAACTAAAATTTCCGGGGAGCTGTTTTTT.

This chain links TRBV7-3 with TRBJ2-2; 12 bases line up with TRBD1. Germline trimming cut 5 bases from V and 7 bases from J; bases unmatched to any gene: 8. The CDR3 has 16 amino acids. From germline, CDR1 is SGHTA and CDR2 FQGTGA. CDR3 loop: CASSAGTGGPVGELFF. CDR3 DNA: TGTGCCAGCAGCGCCGGGACAGGGGGCCCCGTCGGGGAGCTGTTTTTT.

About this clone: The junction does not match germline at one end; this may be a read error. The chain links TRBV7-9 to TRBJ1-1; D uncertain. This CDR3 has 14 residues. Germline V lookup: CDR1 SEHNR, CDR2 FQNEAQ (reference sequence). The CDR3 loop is CVSSLNTANTEAFF. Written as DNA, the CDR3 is TGTGTCAGCAGCTTAAACACAGCGAACACTGAAGCTTTCTTT.

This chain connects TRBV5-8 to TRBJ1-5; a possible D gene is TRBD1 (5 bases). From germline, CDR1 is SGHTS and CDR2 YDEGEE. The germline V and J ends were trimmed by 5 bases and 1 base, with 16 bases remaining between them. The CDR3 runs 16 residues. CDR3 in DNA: TGTGCCAGCAGGGCGGGGGGGGTGAGGAGCAATCAGCCCCAGCATTTT. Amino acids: CASRAGGVRSNQPQHF. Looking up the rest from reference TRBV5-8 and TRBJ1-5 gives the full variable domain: EAGVTQSPTHLIKTRGQQATLRCSPISGHTSVYWYQQALGLGLQFLLWYDEGEERNRGNFPPRFSGRQFPNYSSELNVNALELEDSALYLCASRAGGVRSNQPQHFGDGTRLSIL.

The CDR3: CAISIAGTGYGEQYF. The CDR3 bases are TGTGCCATCAGTATTGCCGGGACAGGGTATGGCGAGCAGTACTTC. This chain uses TRBV10-3 with TRBJ2-7, with 9 nucleotides matching TRBD1. The CDR3 is 15 amino acids. Germline values: CDR1 ENHRY, CDR2 SYGVKD. Trimming took 5 bases from V and 6 from J; bases not matched to a gene: 11.

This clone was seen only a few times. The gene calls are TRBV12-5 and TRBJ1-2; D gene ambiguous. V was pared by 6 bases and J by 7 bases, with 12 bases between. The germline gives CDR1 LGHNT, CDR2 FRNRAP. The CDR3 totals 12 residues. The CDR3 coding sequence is TGTGCTAGTGGCCCGGTGGGCAGTGGCTACACCTTC. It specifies CASGPVGSGYTF.

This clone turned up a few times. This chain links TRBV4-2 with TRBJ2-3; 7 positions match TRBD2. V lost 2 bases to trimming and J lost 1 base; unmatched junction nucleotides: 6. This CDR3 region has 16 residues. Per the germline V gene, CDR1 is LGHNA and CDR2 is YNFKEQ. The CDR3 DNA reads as TGTGCCAGCAGCCAATCATGGGCGGGGGGCACAGATACGCAGTATTTT. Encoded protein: CASSQSWAGGTDTQYF.

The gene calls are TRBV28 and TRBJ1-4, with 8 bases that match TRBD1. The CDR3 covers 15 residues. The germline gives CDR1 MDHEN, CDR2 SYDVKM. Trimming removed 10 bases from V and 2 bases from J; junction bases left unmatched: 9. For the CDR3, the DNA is TGTGCCATCAGCTACAGGGGGTCGACTAATGAAAAACTGTTTTTT. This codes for CAISYRGSTNEKLFF.

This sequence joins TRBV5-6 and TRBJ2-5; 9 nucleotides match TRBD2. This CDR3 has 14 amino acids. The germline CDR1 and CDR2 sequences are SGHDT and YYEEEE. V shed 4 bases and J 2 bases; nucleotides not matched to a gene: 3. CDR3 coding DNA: TGTGCCAGCAGCGTGACTAGCGGACAAGAGACCCAGTACTTC. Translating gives CASSVTSGQETQYF.

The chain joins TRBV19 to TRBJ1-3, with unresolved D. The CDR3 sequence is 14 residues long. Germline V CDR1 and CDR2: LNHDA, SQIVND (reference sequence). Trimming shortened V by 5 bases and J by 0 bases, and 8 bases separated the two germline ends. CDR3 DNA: TGTGCCAGTAGTGTGGCCAGCTCTGGAAACACCATATATTTT. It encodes CASSVASSGNTIYF.

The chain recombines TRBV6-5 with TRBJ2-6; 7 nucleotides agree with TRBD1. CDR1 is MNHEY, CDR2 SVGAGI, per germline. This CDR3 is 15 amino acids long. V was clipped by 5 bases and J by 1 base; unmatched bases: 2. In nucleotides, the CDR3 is TGTGCCAGCAGTGGGGGACAGTCTGGGGCCAACGTCCTGACTTTC. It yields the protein CASSGGQSGANVLTF.

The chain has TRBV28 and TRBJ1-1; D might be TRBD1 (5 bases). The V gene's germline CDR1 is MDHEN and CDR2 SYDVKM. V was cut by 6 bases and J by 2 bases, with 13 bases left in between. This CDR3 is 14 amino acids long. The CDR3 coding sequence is TGTGCCAGCAGCCTGGGGGGTCTAAACACTGAAGCTTTCTTT. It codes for CASSLGGLNTEAFF.

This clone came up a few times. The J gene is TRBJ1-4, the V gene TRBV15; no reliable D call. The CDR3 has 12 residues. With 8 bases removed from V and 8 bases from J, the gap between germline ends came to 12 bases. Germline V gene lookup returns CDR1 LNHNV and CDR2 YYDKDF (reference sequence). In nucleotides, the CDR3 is TGTGCCACCCGGCGGGCGGGCGAAAAACTGTTTTTT. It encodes CATRRAGEKLFF.

CDR3 nucleotide sequence: TGCAGCGTGACCTACCGGGACAGGCCCACAGATACGCAGTATTTT. Translation gives CSVTYRDRPTDTQYF. The chain employs TRBV29-1 and TRBJ2-3; 8 positions match TRBD1. Germline V gene lookup returns CDR1 SQVTM and CDR2 ANQGSEA. The ends lost 6 bases at V and 2 bases at J; junction bases unmatched: 10. The CDR3 is 15 residues long.

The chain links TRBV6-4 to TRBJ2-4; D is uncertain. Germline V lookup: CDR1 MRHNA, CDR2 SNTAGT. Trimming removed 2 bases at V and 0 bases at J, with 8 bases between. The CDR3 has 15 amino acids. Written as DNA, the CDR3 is TGTGCCAGCAGTGACAGGAGACTAGCCAAAAACATTCAGTACTTC. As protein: CASSDRRLAKNIQYF.

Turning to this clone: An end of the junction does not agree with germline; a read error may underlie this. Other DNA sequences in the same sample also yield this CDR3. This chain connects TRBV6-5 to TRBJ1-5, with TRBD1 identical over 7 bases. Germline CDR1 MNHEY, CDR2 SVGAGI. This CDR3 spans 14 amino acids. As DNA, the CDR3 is TGTGCCAGCAGTTTACAGGGGAGGAATCAGCCTCAGCATTTT. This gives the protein CASSLQGRNQPQHF.

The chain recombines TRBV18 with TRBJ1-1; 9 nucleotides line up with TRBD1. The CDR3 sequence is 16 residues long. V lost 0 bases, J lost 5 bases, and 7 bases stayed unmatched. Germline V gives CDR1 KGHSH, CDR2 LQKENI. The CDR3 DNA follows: TGTGCCAGCTCACCACCGGGACAGGGTGGGGGAACTGAAGCTTTCTTT. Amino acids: CASSPPGQGGGTEAFF. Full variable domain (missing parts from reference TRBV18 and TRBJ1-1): NAGVMQNPRHLVRRRGQEARLRCSPMKGHSHVYWYRQLPEEGLKFMVYLQKENIIDESGMPKERFSAEFPKEGPSILRIQQVVRGDSAAYFCASSPPGQGGGTEAFFGQGTRLTVV.